Following are 2 T cell receptor beta chains from one sample sequenced in a study of T-cell reconstitution after alpha-beta-depleted transplantation in children. During its preparation, the TCRbeta library received unique molecular identifiers. A single record per CDR3 protein comes from TCRdb applying MiXCR to the PCR reads. The profile covers approximately 520,000 distinct CDR3 sequences, with over 25% appearing a single time and more than 2% taken by the ten largest. This sample comprised PBMCs from the stem cell graft donor, obtained from the stem cell graft. All receptors derive from a human donor who donated a stem cell graft to a child with aplastic anemia.

This chain uses TRBV7-2 with TRBJ1-4; maybe TRBD1 (5 bases). CDR1 and CDR2 from the germline V gene are SGHTA and FQGNSA. The CDR3 runs 14 residues. V lost 8 bases to trimming and J lost 7 bases, with 17 bases between them. As DNA, the CDR3 is TGTGCCAGCGGTGGGACCGGGGGGGGTGAAAAACTGTTTTTT. Encoded protein: CASGGTGGGEKLFF.

This sequence joins TRBV11-3 and TRBJ2-3; 8 nucleotides agree with TRBD1. Germline-derived CDR1 and CDR2 are SGHNT and YENEEA. V lost 5 bases, J lost 4 bases, and 8 bases stayed unmatched. CDR3 length: 15 residues. CDR3 nucleotide sequence: TGTGCCAGCAGCCGGGACAGGCTTAGTGCAGATACGCAGTATTTT. Its protein product is CASSRDRLSADTQYF.